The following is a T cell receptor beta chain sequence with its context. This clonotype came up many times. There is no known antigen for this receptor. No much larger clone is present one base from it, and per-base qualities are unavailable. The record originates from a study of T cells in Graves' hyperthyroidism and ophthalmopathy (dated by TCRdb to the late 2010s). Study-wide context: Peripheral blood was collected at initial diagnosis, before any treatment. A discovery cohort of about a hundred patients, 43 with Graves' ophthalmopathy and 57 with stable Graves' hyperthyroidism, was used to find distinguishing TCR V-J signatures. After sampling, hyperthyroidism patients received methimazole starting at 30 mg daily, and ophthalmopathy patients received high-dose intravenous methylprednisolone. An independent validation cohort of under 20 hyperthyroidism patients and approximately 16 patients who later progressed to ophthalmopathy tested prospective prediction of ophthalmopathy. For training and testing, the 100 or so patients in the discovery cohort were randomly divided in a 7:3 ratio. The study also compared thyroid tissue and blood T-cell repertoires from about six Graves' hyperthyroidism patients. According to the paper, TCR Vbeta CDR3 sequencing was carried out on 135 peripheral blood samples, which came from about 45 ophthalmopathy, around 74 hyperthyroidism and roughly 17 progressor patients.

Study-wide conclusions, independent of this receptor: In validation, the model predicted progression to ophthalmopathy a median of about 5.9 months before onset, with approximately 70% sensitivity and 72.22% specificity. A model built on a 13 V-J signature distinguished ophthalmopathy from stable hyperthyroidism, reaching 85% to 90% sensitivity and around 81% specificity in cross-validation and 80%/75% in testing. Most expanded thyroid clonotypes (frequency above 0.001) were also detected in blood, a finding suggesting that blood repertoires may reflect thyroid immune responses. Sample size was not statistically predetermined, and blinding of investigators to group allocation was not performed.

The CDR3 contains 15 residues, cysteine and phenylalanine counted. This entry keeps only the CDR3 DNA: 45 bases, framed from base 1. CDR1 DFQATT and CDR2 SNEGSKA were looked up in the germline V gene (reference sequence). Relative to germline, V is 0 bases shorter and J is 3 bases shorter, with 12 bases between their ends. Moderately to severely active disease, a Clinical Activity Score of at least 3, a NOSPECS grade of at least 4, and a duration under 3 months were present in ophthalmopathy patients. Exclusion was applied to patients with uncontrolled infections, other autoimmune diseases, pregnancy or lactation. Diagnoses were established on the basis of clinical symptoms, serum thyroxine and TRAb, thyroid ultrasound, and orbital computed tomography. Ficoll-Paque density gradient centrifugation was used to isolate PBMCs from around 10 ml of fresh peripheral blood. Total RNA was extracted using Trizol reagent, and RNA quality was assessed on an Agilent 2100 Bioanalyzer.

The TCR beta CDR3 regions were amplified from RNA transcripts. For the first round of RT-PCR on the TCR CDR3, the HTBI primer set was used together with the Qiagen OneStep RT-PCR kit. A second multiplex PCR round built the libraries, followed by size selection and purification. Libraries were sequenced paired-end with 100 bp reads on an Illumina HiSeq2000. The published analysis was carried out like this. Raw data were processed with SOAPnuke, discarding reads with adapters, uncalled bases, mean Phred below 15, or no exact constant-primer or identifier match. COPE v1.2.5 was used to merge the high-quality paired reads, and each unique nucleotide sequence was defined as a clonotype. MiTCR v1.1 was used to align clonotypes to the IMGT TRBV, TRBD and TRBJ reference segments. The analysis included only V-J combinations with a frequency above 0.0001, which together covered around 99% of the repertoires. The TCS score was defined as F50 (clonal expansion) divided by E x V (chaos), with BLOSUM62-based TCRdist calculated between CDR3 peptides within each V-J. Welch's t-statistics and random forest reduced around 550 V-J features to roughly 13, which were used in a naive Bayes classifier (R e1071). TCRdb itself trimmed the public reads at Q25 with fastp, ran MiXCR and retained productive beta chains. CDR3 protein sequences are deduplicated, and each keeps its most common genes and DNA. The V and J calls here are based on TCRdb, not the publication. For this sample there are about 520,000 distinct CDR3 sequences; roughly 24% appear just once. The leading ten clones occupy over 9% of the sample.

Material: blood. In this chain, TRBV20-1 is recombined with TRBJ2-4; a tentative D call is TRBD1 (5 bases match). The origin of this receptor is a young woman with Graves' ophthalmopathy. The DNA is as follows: TGCAGTGCTAGAGATCCGACAGAGGACAAAAACATTCAGTACTTC. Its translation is CSARDPTEDKNIQYF.